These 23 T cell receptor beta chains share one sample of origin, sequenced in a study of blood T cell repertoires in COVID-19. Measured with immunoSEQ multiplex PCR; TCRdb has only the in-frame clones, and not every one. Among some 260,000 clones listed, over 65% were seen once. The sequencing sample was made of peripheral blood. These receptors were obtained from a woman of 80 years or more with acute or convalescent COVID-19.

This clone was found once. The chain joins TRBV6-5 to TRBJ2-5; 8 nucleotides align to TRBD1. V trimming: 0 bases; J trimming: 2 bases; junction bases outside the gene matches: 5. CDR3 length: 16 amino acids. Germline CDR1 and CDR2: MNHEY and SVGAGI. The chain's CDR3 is CASSYSTTGGQETQYF. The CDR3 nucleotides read TGTGCCAGCAGTTACTCCACAACAGGGGGACAAGAGACCCAGTACTTC.

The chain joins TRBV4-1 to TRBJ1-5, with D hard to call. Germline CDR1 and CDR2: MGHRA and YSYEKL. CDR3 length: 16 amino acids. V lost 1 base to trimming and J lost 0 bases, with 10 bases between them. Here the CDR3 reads CASSQGHSSSNQPQHF. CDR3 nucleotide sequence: TGCGCCAGCAGCCAAGGCCACAGTTCTAGCAATCAGCCCCAGCATTTT.

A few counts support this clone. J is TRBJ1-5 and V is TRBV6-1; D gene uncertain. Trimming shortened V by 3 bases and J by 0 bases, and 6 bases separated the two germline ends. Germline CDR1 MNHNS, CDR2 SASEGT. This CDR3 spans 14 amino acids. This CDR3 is CASSDIYSNQPQHF. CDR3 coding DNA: TGTGCCAGCAGTGACATCTATAGCAATCAGCCCCAGCATTTT.

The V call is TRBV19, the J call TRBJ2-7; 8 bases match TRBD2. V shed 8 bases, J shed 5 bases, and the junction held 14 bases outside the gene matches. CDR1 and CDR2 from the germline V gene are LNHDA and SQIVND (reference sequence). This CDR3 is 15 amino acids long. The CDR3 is CASALTGTRTDEQYF. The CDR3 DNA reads TGTGCCAGTGCTTTAACCGGGACTAGGACTGACGAGCAGTACTTC.

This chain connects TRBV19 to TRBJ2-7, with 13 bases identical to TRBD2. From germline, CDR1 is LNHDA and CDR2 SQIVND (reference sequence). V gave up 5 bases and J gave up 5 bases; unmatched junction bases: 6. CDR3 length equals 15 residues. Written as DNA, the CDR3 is TGTGCCAGTAGTTCTGGACTAGCGGGAGAAAACGAGCAGTACTTC. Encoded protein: CASSSGLAGENEQYF.

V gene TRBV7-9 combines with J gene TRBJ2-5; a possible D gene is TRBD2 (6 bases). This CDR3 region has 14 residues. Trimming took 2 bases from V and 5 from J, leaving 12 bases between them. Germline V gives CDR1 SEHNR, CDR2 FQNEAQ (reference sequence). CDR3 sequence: CASSLRRDWETQYF. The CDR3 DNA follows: TGTGCCAGCAGCTTAAGGCGGGATTGGGAGACCCAGTACTTC.

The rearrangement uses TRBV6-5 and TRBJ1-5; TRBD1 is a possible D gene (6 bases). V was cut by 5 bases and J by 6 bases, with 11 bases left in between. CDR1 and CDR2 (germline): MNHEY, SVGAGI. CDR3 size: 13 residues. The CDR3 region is CASSIRGSQPQHF. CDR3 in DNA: TGTGCCAGCAGTATCAGGGGCTCTCAGCCCCAGCATTTT.

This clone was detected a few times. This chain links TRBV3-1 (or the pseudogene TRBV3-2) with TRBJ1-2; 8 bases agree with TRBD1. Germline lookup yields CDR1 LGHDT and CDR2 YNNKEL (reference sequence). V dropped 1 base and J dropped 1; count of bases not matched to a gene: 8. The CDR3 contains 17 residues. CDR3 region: CASSQVRTGRNNYGYTF. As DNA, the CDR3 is TGTGCCAGCAGCCAAGTGCGGACAGGGCGCAATAACTATGGCTACACCTTC.

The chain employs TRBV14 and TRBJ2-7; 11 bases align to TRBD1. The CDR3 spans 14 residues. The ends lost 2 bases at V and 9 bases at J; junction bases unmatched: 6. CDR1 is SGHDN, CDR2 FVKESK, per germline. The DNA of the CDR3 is TGTGCCAGCAGCCAATGGGGACAGGGGGAAAGGCAGTACTTC. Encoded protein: CASSQWGQGERQYF.

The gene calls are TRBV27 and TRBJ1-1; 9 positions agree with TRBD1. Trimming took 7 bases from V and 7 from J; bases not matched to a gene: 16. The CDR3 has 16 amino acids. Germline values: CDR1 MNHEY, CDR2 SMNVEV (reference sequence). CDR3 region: CASTKFIDRGVLEAFF. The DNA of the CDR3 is TGTGCCAGCACCAAATTTATCGACAGGGGGGTCCTTGAAGCTTTCTTT.

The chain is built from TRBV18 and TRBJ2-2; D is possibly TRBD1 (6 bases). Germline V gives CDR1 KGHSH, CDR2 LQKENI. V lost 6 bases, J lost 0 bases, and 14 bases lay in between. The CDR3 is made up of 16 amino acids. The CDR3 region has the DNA TGTGCCAGCTCCACCAATGGACAGACGAACACCGGGGAGCTGTTTTTT. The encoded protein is CASSTNGQTNTGELFF.

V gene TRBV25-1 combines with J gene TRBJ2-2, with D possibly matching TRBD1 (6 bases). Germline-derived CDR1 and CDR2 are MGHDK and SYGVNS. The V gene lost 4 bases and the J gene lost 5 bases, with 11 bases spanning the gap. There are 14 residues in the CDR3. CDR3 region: CASSASGTTGELFF. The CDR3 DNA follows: TGTGCCAGCAGTGCATCCGGGACAACCGGGGAGCTGTTTTTT.

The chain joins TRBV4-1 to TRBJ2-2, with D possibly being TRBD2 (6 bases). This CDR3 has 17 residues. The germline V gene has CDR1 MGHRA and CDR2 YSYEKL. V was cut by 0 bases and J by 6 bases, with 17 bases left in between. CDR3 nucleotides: TGCGCCAGCAGCCAAGATAAGGAGGCTAGCGACGCCGGGGAGCTGTTTTTT. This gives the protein CASSQDKEASDAGELFF.

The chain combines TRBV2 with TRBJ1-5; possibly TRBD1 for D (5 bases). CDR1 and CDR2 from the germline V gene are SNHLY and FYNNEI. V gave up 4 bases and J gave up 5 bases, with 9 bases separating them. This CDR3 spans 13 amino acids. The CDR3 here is CASSVGAYQPQHF. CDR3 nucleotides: TGTGCCAGCAGTGTAGGGGCTTATCAGCCCCAGCATTTT.

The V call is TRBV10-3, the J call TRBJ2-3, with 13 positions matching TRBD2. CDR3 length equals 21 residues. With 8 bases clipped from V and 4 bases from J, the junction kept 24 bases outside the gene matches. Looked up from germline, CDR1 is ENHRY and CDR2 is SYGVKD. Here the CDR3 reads CAIPTTQRGLAGQGGADTQYF. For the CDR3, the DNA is TGTGCCATCCCCACTACTCAAAGGGGACTAGCGGGGCAAGGTGGGGCAGATACGCAGTATTTT.

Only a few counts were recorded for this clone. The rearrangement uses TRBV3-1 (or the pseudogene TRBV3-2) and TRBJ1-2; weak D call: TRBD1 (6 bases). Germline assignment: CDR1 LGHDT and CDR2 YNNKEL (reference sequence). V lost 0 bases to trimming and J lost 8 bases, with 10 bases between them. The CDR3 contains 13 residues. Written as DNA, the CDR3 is TGTGCCAGCAGCCAAGATACAGGGTACGGCTACACCTTC. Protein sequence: CASSQDTGYGYTF.

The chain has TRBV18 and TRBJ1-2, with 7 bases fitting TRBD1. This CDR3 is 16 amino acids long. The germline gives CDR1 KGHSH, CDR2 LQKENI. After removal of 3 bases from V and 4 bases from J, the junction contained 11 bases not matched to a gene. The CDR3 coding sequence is TGTGCCAGCTCACCGGTATCAACAGGGGACGGCTATGGCTACACCTTC. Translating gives CASSPVSTGDGYGYTF.

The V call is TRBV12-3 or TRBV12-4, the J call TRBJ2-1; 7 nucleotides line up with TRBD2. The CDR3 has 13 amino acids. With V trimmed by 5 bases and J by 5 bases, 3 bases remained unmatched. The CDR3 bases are TGTGCCAGCAGTCCCGGGACTAACAATGAGCAGTTCTTC. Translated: CASSPGTNNEQFF.

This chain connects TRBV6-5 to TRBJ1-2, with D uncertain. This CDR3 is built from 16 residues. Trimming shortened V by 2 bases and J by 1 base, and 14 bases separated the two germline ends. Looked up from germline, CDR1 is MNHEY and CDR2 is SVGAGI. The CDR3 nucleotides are TGTGCCAGCAGTTACCTCTCAGGACGGGATAACTATGGCTACACCTTC. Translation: CASSYLSGRDNYGYTF.

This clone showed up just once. CDR3: CASSLNLNTEAFF. In DNA, the CDR3 is TGTGCCAGCTCACTTAACTTGAACACTGAAGCTTTCTTT. The chain uses TRBV18 and TRBJ1-1; D gene unclear. There are 13 residues in the CDR3. From germline, CDR1 is KGHSH and CDR2 LQKENI. The germline V and J ends were trimmed by 4 bases and 0 bases, with 6 bases remaining between them.

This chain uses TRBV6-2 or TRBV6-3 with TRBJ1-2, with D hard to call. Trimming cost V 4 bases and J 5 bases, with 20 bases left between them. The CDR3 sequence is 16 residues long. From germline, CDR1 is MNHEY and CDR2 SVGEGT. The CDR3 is CASSSPTDPWEYGYTF. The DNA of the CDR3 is TGTGCCAGCAGTTCGCCGACCGACCCGTGGGAGTATGGCTACACCTTC.

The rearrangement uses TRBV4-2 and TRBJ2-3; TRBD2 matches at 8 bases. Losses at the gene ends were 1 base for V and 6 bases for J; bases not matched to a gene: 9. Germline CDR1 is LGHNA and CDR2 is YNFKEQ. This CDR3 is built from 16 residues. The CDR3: CASSQAGGWGTDTQYF. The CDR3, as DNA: TGTGCCAGCAGCCAAGCGGGAGGGTGGGGAACCGATACGCAGTATTTT.

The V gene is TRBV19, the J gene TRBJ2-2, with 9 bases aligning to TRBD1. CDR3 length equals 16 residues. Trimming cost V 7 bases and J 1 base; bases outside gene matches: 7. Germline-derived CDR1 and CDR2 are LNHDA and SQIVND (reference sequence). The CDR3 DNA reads TGTGCCAGTAAGGTTAGGGGACAGGGGAACACCGGGGAGCTGTTTTTT. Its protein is CASKVRGQGNTGELFF.